This T cell receptor (beta chain) was profiled in a study of Ad26.COV2.S vaccination and SARS-CoV-2 variants. Whole-study results and caveats: Reports say spike-specific CD8+ and CD4+ T cell responses covered substantial breadth after vaccination. The TCR breadth and depth analyses may have understated or missed part of the total T cell responses. The study found similar non-spike TCR breadth in vaccine and placebo recipients.

On this clone itself: Antigen unknown.

Germline assignment: CDR1 MNHNY and CDR2 SVGAGI (reference sequence). Deletions cut 5 bases from V and 2 bases from J, with 28 bases between. This CDR3 is 20 amino acids long. TCRdb's table, derived via immunoSEQ multiplex PCR, lists solely in-frame clones and lacks some. The table shows 100,000 or so clones, with 80% occurring only once. The TCR was taken from a human donor who had recovered from COVID-19. The gene calls are TRBV6-6 and TRBJ1-5, with D perhaps TRBD1 (5 bases). The sample in question was peripheral blood, obtained after recovery from COVID-19. CDR3 loop: CASSLGVMGPEWGGNQPQHF. In nucleotides, the CDR3 is TGTGCCAGCAGTCTAGGCGTGATGGGGCCCGAATGGGGTGGCAATCAGCCCCAGCATTTT.